The clone carrying this T cell receptor beta chain appeared many times. Its antigen is currently unknown. Trimming cost V 7 bases and J 5 bases; bases outside gene matches: 3. Per germline, CDR1 SNHLY and CDR2 FYNNEI. The CDR3 consists of 13 residues. As for the cDNA, it was generated by 5'RACE with 10-nucleotide random UMIs. In TCRdb, the 5' RACE reads were re-called with MiXCR into one record per CDR3 protein. This sample has 52,000 or so distinct CDR3 sequences, with 3% to 4.5% found just once. The T cells used for sorted libraries numbered roughly 1 million, either CD4+ or CD8+. This record belongs to a study of neurological immune-mediated disorders. General study findings and limits: Patients with HTLV-1-associated myelopathy showed the most TCR clonal expansion. Those with multiple sclerosis showed the least, falling below healthy controls.

The source is a woman aged 40 to 55 with multiple sclerosis. Sequencing was done on a sample of CD4+ T cells from blood. The rearrangement uses TRBV2 and TRBJ1-1, with TRBD1 matching over 11 bases. CDR3 region: CASIRDRGTEAFF. The CDR3 bases are TGTGCCAGCATTCGGGACAGGGGGACTGAAGCTTTCTTT.